This record covers a single TCR beta chain. Per germline, CDR1 SNHLY and CDR2 FYNNEI. The CDR3 loop spans 15 amino acids. V lost 8 bases to trimming and J lost 0 bases, with 17 bases between them. This sample was included in a study of chemoradiotherapy in HPV16-positive cancers. Assay used: immunoSEQ multiplex PCR; TCRdb lists only in-frame clones, some missing. This table has some 11,000 clones, approximately 75% appearing once. This chain uses TRBV2 with TRBJ2-7, with D perhaps assigned TRBD1 or TRBD2 (5 bases each). Sampling took place from a patient who underwent chemoradiotherapy. The TCR comes from a human donor with HPV-associated anogenital cancer. The CDR3 reads CASYSLEGSSYEQYF. CDR3 coding DNA: TGTGCCAGCTACTCCCTTGAGGGGAGCTCCTACGAGCAGTACTTC.